The source of this TCR beta chain is a study of blood T cell repertoires in COVID-19. Study background: Specimens from acute and convalescent COVID-19 originated in the United States, Italy and Spain. PBMCs, B-cell-depleted T cells, or T cells provided the cDNA or gDNA that made up the material.

As handled by the study authors: Amplifying reference gene primers gave estimates of nucleated cell counts. Clones were read by immunoSEQ multiplex PCR, and TCRdb kept only the in-frame ones, dropping some. D and trimming were read from the DNA, whereas the V and J calls and clone size are those reported in that table. Among about 23,000 clones listed, around 94% were seen once. Specimen: peripheral blood. This TCR derives from a woman between 45 and 60 years old with active COVID-19.

The CDR3 nucleotides read TGCGCCAGCAGCTTCTTAGCGGGAGTTGTGAATGAGCAGTTCTTC. Amino acids: CASSFLAGVVNEQFF. The V call is TRBV5-1, the J call TRBJ2-1; TRBD2 matches at 9 bases. V shed 2 bases and J 7 bases; nucleotides not matched to a gene: 7. There are 15 residues in the CDR3. CDR1 and CDR2 (germline): SGHRS, YFSETQ.